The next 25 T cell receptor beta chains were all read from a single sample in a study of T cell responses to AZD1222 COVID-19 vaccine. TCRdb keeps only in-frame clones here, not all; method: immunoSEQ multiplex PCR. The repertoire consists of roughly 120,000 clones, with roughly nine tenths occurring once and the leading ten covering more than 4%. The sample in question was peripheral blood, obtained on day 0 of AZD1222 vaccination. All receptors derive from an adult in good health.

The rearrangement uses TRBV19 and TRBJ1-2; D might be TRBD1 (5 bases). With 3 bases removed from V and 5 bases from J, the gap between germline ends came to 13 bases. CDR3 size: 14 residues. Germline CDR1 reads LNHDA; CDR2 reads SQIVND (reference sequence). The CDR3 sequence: CASSMKEGWYGYTF. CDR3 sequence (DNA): TGTGCCAGTAGTATGAAGGAGGGGTGGTATGGCTACACCTTC.

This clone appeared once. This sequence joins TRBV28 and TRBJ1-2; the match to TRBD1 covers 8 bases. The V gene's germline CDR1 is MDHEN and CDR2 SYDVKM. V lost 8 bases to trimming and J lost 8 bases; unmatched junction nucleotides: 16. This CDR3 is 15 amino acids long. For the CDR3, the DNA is TGTGCCAGCTATACCCCCGGGACAGGTAAAAGCGGCTACACCTTC. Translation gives CASYTPGTGKSGYTF.

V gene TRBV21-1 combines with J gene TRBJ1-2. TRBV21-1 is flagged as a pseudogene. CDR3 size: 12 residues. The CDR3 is CASNLRRDGYTF. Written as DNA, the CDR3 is TGTGCCAGCAATCTACGGCGAGATGGCTACACCTTC.

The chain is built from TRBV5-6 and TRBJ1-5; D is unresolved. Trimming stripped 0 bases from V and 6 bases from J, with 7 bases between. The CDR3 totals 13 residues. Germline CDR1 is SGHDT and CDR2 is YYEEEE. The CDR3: CASSLAPSQPQHF. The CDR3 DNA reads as TGTGCCAGCAGCTTGGCTCCGTCTCAGCCCCAGCATTTT.

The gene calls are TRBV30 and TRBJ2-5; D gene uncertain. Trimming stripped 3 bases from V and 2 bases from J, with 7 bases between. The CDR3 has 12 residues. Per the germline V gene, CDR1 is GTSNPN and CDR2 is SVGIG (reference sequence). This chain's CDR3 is CAWRKPQETQYF. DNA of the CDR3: TGTGCCTGGAGGAAGCCGCAAGAGACCCAGTACTTC.

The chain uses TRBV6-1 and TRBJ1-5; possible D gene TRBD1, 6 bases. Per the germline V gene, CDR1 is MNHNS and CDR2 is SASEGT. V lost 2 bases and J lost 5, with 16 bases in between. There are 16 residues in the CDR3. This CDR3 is CASSETWGRVYQPQHF. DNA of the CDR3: TGTGCCAGCAGTGAAACGTGGGGGCGAGTGTATCAGCCCCAGCATTTT.

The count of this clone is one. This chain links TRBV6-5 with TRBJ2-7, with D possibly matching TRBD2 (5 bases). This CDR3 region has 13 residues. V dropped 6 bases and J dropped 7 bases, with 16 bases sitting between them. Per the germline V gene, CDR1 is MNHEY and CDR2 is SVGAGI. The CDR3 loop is CASSYGREREQYF. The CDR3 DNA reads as TGTGCCAGCAGCTACGGAAGGGAGAGGGAGCAGTACTTC.

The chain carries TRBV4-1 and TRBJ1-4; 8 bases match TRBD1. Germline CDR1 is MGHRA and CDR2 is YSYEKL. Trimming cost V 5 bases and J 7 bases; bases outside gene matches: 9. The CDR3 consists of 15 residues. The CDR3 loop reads CASSAGQASSEKLFF. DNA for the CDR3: TGCGCCAGCAGCGCGGGACAGGCCAGTAGTGAAAAACTGTTTTTT.

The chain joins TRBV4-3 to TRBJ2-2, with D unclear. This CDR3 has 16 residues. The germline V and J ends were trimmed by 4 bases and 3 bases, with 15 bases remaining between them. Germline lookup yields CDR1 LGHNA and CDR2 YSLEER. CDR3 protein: CASSPRLPEDTGELFF. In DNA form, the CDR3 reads TGCGCCAGCAGCCCCCGACTCCCAGAGGACACCGGGGAGCTGTTTTTT.

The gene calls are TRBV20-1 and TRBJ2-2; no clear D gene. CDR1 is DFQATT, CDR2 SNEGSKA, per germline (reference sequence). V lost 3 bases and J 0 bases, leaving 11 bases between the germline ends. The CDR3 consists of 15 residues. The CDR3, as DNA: TGCAGTGCTAGTTCCCACACGTCGAACACCGGGGAGCTGTTTTTT. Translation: CSASSHTSNTGELFF.

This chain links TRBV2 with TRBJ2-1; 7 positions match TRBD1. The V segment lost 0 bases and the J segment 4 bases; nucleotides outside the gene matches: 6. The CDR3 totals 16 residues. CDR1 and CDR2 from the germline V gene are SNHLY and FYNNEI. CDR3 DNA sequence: TGTGCCAGCAGTGAAGCGCCAGGGACAGCTTACAATGAGCAGTTCTTC. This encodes CASSEAPGTAYNEQFF.

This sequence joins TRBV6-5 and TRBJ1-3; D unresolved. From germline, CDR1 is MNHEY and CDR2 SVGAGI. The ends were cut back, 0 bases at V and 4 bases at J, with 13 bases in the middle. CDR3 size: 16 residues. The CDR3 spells CASSYSAPASGNTIYF. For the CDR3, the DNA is TGTGCCAGCAGTTACTCCGCTCCAGCATCAGGAAACACCATATATTTT.

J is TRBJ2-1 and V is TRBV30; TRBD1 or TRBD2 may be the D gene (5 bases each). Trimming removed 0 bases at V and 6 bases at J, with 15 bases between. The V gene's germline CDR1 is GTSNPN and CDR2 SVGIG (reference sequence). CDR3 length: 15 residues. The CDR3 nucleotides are TGTGCCTGGAGTGTCCGCCTAGACAGCGGCAATGAGCAGTTCTTC. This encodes CAWSVRLDSGNEQFF.

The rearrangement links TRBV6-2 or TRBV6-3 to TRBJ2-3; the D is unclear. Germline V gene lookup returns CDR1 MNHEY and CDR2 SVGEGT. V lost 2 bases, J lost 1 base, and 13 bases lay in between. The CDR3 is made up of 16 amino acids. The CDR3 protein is CASSYARAPGTDTQYF. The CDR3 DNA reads TGTGCCAGCAGTTACGCTCGGGCGCCGGGCACAGATACGCAGTATTTT.

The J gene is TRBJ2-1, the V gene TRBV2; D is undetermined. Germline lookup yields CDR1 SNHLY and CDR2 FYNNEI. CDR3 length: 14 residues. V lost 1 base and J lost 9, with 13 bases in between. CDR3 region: CASSEEVGKGEQFF. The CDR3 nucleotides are TGTGCCAGCAGTGAAGAGGTGGGCAAGGGTGAGCAGTTCTTC.

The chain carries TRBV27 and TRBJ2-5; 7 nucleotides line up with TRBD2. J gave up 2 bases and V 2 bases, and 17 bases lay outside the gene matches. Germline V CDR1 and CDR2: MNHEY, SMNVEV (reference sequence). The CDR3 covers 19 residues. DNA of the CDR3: TGTGCCAGCAGTTTACGAATCCCGGGGAGTGGGGGGGTACAAGAGACCCAGTACTTC. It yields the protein CASSLRIPGSGGVQETQYF.

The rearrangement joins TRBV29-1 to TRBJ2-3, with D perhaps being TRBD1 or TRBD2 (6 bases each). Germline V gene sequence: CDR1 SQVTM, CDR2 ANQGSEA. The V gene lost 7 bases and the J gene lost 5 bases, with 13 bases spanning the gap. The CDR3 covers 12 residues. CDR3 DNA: TGCAGCGGTAGACAGGAGGGAGATACGCAGTATTTT. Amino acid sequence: CSGRQEGDTQYF.

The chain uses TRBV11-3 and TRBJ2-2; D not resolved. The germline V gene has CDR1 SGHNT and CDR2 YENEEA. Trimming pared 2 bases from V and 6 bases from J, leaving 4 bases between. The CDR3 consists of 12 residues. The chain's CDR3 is CASSLRSGELFF. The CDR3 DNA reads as TGTGCCAGCAGCTTACGTTCCGGGGAGCTGTTTTTT.

CDR3 loop: CAEQGDPNSPLHF. The CDR3 DNA follows: TGTGCCGAACAGGGAGATCCCAATTCACCCCTCCACTTT. V usage is TRBV5-4 and J usage is TRBJ1-6, with a tentative D call TRBD1 (6 bases). This CDR3 is 13 amino acids long. From germline, CDR1 is SGHNT and CDR2 YYREEE (reference sequence). Deletions cut 10 bases from V and 7 bases from J, with 15 bases between.

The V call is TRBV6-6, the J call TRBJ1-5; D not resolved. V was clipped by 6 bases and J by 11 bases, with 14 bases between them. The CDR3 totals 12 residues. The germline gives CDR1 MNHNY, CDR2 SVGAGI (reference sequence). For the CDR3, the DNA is TGTGCCAGCAGCCCCTCCGGACTCGCCCAGCATTTT. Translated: CASSPSGLAQHF.

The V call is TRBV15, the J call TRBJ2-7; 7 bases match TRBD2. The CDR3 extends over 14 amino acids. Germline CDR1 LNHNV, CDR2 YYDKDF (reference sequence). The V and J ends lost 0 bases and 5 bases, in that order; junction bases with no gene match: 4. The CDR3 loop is CATSREGGRHEQYF. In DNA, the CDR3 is TGTGCCACCAGCAGAGAGGGGGGGAGACACGAGCAGTACTTC.

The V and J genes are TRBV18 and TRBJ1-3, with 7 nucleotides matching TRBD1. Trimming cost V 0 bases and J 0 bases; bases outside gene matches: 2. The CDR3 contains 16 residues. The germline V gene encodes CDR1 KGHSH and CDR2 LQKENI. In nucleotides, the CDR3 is TGTGCCAGCTCACCACCGGGACAGAGCTCTGGAAACACCATATATTTT. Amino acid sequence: CASSPPGQSSGNTIYF.

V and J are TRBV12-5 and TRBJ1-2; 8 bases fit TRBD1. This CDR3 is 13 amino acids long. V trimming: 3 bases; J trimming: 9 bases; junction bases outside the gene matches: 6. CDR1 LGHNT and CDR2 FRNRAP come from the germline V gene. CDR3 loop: CASGLGQGGRYTF. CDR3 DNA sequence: TGTGCTAGTGGTTTAGGACAGGGAGGTCGCTACACCTTC.

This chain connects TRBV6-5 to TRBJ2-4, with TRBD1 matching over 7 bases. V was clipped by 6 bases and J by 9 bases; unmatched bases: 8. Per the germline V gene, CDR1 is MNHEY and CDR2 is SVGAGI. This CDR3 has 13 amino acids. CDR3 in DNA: TGTGCCAGCAGCCAGGGACAGTGGGGCATTCAGTACTTC. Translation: CASSQGQWGIQYF.

The CDR3, as DNA: TGTGCCAGCAGTACCAAGGGGACTAGCACCGGCGAGCAGTACTTC. It yields the protein CASSTKGTSTGEQYF. The chain carries TRBV28 and TRBJ2-7; 9 bases align to TRBD2. V was clipped by 5 bases and J by 6 bases; unmatched bases: 11. CDR3 length equals 15 residues. Germline V CDR1 and CDR2: MDHEN, SYDVKM.